Reported below is one T cell receptor beta chain. Antigen specificity is unknown. These data come from a study of monozygotic twins with inflammatory bowel disease. Study outcomes and limitations: The existence of one strong signal or clonotype linked to IBD lacked support. Possibly because of limited power, concordant and discordant twins showed no difference in repertoire similarity. IBD patients displayed reduced TCRbeta diversity (inverse Simpson) when set against healthy co-twins. Distinct T cell subtypes could not be told apart.

Germline lookup yields CDR1 SGHVS and CDR2 FQNEAQ. The CDR3 spans 17 residues. TCRdb reprocessed the 5' RACE reads, with one entry per CDR3 protein and no DNA. The sample includes around 99,000 distinct CDR3 sequences. The sequenced sample was blood. The receptor's source is a human donor with ulcerative colitis or Crohn's disease, or a healthy co-twin of an affected twin (not recorded which). The chain uses TRBV7-8 and TRBJ1-5; the TCRdb call, TRBD1, lacks DNA for checking. The CDR3 here is CASTPGQGASSNQPQHF.